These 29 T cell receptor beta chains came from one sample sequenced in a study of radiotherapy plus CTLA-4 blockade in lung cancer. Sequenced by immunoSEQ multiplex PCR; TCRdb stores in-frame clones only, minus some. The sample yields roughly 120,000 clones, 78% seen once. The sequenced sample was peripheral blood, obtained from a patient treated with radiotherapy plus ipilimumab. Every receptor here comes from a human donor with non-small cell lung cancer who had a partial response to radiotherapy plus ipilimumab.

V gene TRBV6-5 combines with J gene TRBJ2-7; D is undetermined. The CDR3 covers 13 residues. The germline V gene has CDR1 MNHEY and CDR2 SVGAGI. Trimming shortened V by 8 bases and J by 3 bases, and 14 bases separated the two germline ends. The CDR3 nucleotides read TGTGCCAGCCTAGACCCACAAGGCTACGAGCAGTACTTC. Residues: CASLDPQGYEQYF.

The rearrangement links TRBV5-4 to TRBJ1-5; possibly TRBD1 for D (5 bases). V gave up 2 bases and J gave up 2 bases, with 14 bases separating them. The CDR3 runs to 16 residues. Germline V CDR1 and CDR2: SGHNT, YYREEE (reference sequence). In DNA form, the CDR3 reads TGTGCCAGCAGCTTATTGGGGCTCCCTGGCAATCAGCCCCAGCATTTT. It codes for CASSLLGLPGNQPQHF. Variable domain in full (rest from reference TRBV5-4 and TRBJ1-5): ETGVTQSPTHLIKTRGQQVTLRCSSQSGHNTVSWYQQALGQGPQFIFQYYREEENGRGNFPPRFSGLQFPNYSSELNVNALELDDSALYLCASSLLGLPGNQPQHFGDGTRLSIL.

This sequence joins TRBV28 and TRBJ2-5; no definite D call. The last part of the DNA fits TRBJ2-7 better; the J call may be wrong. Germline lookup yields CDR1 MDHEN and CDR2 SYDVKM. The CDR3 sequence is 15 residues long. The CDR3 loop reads CASSSPGSSSYEQYF. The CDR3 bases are TGTGCCAGCAGTTCCCCAGGATCGAGCTCCTACGAGCAGTACTTC.

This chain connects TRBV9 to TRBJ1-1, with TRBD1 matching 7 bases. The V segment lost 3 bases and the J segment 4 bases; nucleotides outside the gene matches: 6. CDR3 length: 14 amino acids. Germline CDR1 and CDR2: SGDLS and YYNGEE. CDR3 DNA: TGTGCCAGCAGCGCAGGACAGGTGGCCACTGAAGCTTTCTTT. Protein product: CASSAGQVATEAFF.

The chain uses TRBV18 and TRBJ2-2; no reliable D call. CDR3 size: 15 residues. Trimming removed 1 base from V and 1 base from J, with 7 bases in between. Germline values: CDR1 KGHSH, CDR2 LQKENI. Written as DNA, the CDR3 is TGTGCCAGCTCACCACTTCCAGGGAACACCGGGGAGCTGTTTTTT. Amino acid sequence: CASSPLPGNTGELFF. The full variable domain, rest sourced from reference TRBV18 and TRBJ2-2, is NAGVMQNPRHLVRRRGQEARLRCSPMKGHSHVYWYRQLPEEGLKFMVYLQKENIIDESGMPKERFSAEFPKEGPSILRIQQVVRGDSAAYFCASSPLPGNTGELFFGEGSRLTVL.

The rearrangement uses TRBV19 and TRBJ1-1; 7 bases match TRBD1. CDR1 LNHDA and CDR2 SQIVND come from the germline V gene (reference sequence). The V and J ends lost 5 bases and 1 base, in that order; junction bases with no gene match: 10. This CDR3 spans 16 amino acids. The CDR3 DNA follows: TGTGCCAGTAGTCCTTGGCAGGGGGTCTCGAACACTGAAGCTTTCTTT. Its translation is CASSPWQGVSNTEAFF.

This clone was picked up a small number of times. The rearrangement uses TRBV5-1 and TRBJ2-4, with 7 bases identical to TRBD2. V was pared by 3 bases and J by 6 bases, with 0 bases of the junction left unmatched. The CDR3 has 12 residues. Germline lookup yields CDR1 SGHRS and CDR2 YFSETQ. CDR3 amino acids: CASSSSGNIQYF. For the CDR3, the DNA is TGCGCCAGCAGCTCTAGCGGAAACATTCAGTACTTC.

The CDR3 nucleotides read TGTGCCAGCAGCTTGGGAGGACAGTCTCCCTACGAGCAGTACGTC. Translation: CASSLGGQSPYEQYV. The chain combines TRBV5-5 with TRBJ2-7; D perhaps matches TRBD1 (6 bases). The V end lost 0 bases, the J end lost 2 bases, and 12 bases lay between the germline ends. The CDR3 sequence is 15 residues long. Germline V gives CDR1 SGHKS, CDR2 YYEKEE (reference sequence).

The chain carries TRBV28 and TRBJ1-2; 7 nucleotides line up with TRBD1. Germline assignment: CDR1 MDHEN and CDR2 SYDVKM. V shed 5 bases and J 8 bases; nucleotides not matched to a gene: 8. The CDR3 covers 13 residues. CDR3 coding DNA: TGTGCCAGCAGTAACACAGGGGAGAGGGGCTACACCTTC. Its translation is CASSNTGERGYTF.

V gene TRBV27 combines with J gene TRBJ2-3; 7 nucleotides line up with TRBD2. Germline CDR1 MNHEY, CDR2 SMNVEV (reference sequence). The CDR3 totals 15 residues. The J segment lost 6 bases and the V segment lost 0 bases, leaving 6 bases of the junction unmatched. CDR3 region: CASSLSGGRGDTQYF. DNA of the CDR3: TGTGCCAGCAGTTTATCGGGGGGGAGAGGGGATACGCAGTATTTT.

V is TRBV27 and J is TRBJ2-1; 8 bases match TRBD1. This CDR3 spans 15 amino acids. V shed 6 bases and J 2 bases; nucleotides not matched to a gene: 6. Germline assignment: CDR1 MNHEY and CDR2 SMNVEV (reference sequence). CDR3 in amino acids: CASRVPGQAYNEQFF. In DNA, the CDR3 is TGTGCCAGCAGGGTCCCGGGACAGGCCTACAATGAGCAGTTCTTC.

The CDR3 nucleotides read TGTGCCAGCAGCGCGGGACTCTGGAGGGGCTACACCTTC. Amino acids: CASSAGLWRGYTF. This chain links TRBV2 with TRBJ1-2; a possible D gene is TRBD1 (5 bases). Trimming removed 6 bases from V and 8 bases from J, with 16 bases in between. The CDR3 runs to 13 residues. Germline CDR1 SNHLY, CDR2 FYNNEI.

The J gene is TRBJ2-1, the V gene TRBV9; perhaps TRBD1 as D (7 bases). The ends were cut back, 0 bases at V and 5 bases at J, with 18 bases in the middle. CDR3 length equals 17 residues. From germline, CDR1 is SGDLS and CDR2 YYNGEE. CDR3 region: CASSVDRAGGLHNEQFF. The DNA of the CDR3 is TGTGCCAGCAGCGTAGATCGGGCAGGGGGACTCCACAATGAGCAGTTCTTC.

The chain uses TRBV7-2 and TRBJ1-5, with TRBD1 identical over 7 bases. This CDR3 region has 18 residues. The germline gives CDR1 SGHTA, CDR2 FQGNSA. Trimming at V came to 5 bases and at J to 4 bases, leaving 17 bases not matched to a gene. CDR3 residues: CASSIGRGQITKNQPQHF. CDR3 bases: TGTGCCAGCAGCATCGGTAGGGGACAGATTACTAAAAATCAGCCCCAGCATTTT.

CDR3 residues: CASSVSGSRADTQYF. The CDR3 DNA reads TGTGCCAGCAGCGTTAGCGGGAGTCGTGCAGATACGCAGTATTTT. The rearrangement uses TRBV7-6 and TRBJ2-3, with 9 bases aligning to TRBD2. V gave up 5 bases and J gave up 4 bases; unmatched junction bases: 7. Germline V CDR1 and CDR2: SGHVS, FNYEAQ. There are 15 residues in the CDR3. Full variable domain (missing parts from reference TRBV7-6 and TRBJ2-3): GAGVSQSPRYKVTKRGQDVALRCDPISGHVSLYWYRQALGQGPEFLTYFNYEAQQDKSGLPNDRFSAERPEGSISTLTIQRTEQRDSAMYRCASSVSGSRADTQYFGPGTRLTVL.

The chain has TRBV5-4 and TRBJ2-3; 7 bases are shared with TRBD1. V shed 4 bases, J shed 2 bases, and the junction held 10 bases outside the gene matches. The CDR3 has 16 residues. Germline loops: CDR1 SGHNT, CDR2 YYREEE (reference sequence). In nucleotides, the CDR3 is TGTGCCAGCAGCCGGGCGCTCCAGGGGGTCACAGATACGCAGTATTTT. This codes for CASSRALQGVTDTQYF.

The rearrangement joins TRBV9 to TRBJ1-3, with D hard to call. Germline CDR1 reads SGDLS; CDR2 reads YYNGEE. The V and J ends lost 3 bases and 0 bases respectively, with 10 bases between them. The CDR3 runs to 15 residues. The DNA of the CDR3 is TGTGCCAGCAGCGCAATCGGAGACTCTGGAAACACCATATATTTT. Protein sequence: CASSAIGDSGNTIYF.

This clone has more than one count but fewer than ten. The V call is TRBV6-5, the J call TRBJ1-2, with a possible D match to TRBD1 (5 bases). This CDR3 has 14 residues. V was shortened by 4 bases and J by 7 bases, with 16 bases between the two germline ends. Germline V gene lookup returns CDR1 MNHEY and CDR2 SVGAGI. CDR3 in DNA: TGTGCCAGCAGTTCGGTCGGGGGAGGTACTGGCTACACCTTC. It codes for CASSSVGGGTGYTF.

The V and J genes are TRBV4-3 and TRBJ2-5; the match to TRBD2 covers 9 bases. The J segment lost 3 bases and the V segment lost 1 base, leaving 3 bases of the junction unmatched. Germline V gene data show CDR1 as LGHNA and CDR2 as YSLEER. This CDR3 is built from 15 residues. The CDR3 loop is CASSQVAGVEETQYF. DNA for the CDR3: TGCGCCAGCAGCCAAGTAGCGGGAGTTGAAGAGACCCAGTACTTC.

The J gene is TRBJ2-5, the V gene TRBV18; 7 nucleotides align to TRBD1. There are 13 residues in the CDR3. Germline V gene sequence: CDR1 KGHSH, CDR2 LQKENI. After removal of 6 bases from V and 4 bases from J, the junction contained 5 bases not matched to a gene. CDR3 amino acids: CASSPRQGETQYF. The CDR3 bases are TGTGCCAGCTCCCCCAGACAGGGAGAGACCCAGTACTTC.

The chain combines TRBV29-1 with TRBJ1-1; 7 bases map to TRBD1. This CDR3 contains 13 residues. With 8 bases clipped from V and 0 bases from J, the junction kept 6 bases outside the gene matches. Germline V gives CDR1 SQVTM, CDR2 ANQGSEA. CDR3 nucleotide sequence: TGCAGCTATCGGGACAGATTGAACACTGAAGCTTTCTTT. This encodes CSYRDRLNTEAFF. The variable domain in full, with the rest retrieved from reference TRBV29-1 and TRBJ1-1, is SAVISQKPSRDICQRGTSLTIQCQVDSQVTMMFWYRQQPGQSLTLIATANQGSEATYESGFVIDKFPISRPNLTFSTLTVSNMSPEDSSIYLCSYRDRLNTEAFFGQGTRLTVV.

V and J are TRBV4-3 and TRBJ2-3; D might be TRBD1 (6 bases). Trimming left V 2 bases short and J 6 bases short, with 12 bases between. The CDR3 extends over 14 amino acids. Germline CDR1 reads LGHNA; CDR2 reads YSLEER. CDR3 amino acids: CASSQRGFVDTQYF. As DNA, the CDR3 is TGCGCCAGCAGCCAAAGGGGGTTCGTGGATACGCAGTATTTT.

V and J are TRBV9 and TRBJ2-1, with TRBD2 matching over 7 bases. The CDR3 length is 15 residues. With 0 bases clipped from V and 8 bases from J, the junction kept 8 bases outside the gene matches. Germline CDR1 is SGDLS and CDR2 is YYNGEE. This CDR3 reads CASSVGLAGRDEQFF. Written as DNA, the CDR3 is TGTGCCAGCAGCGTAGGTCTAGCAGGGAGGGATGAGCAGTTCTTC.

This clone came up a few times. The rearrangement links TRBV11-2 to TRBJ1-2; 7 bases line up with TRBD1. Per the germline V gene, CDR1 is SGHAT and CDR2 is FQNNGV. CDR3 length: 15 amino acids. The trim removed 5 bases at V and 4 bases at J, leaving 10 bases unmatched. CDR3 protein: CASSLEQGRGYGYTF. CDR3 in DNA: TGTGCCAGCAGCCTCGAACAGGGGAGAGGCTATGGCTACACCTTC.

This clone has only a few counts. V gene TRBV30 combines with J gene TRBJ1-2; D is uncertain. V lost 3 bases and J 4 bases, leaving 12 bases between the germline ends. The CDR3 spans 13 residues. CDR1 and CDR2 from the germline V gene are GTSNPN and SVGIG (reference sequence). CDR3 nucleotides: TGTGCCTGGAGGAACACCGGAGTCTATGGCTACACCTTC. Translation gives CAWRNTGVYGYTF.

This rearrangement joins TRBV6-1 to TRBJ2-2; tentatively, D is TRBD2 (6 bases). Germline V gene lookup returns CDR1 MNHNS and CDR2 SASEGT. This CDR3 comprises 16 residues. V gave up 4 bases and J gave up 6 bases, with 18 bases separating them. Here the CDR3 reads CASSVGLLAVSGELFF. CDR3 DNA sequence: TGTGCCAGCAGTGTTGGACTATTAGCTGTGTCCGGGGAGCTGTTTTTT.

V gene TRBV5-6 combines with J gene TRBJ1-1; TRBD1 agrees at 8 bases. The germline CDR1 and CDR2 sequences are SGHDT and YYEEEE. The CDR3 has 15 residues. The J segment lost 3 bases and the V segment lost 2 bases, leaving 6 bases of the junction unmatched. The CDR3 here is CASSFWTGLDTEAFF. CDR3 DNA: TGTGCCAGCAGCTTTTGGACAGGGTTGGACACTGAAGCTTTCTTT.

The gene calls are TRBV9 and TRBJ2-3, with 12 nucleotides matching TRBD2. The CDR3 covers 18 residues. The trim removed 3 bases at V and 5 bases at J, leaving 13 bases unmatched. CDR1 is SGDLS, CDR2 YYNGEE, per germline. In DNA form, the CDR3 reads TGTGCCAGCAGCGGACGGTCCCCACTAGCGGGAGGTATAGATACGCAGTATTTT. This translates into CASSGRSPLAGGIDTQYF.

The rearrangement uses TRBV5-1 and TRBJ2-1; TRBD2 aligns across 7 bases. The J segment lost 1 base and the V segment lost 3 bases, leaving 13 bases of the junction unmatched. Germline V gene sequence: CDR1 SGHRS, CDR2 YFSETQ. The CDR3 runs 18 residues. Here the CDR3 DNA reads TGCGCCAGCAGCTCGCTAGCCCTACGAGCGGGGTCCTACAATGAGCAGTTCTTC. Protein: CASSSLALRAGSYNEQFF.